The rows below give T cell receptor beta chains drawn from one sample of a study of brain T cells in children with intractable seizures. TCRdb's copy holds only in-frame clones and misses some; the assay was immunoSEQ multiplex PCR. The profile shows 60,000 to 85,000 clones, about 92% of them singletons. This sample comprised peripheral blood, obtained at surgery. The origin of the receptors is a boy under three years old with tuberous sclerosis and intractable seizures. CDR3s include the opening cysteine and the closing phenylalanine or tryptophan. D genes are given only for firm matches. The size entry is marked missing in some rows and otherwise reads once, few, many or a size class.

D gene,V gene,clone size,J gene,CDR3 protein,CDR3 DNA
.,TRBV5-4,.,TRBJ2-5,CASSFRTEKETQYF,TGTGCCAGCAGCTTTCGCACCGAGAAAGAGACCCAGTACTTC
TRBD1,TRBV10-3,.,TRBJ2-1,CAISEEGTGVYNEQFF,TGTGCCATCAGTGAAGAAGGGACAGGGGTTTACAATGAGCAGTTCTTC
.,TRBV14,.,TRBJ2-6,CASSHPTSGANVLTF,TGTGCCAGCAGCCACCCAACTTCTGGGGCCAACGTCCTGACTTTC
TRBD2,TRBV15,.,TRBJ2-3,CATSGRPERGRYTDTQYF,TGTGCCACCAGCGGAAGACCAGAGCGGGGACGATACACAGATACGCAGTATTTT
TRBD1,TRBV4-1,.,TRBJ1-6,CASSQGQGNSPLHF,TGCGCCAGCAGCCAAGGACAGGGGAATTCACCCCTCCACTTT
.,TRBV3-1/TRBV3-2,.,TRBJ2-7,CASSQVPGEQYF,TGTGCCAGCAGCCAAGTCCCAGGCGAGCAGTACTTC
TRBD1,TRBV28,.,TRBJ1-2,CASSLAEGANYGYTF,TGTGCCAGCAGTCTTGCGGAGGGGGCGAACTATGGCTACACCTTC
TRBD1,TRBV5-1,.,TRBJ2-7,CASSTGAYEQYF,TGCGCCAGCTCGACAGGGGCCTACGAGCAGTACTTC
TRBD2,TRBV19,.,TRBJ2-1,CASSPRTSGRANEQFF,TGTGCCAGTAGTCCACGGACTAGCGGGAGGGCCAATGAGCAGTTCTTC
.,TRBV24-1,few,TRBJ2-1,CATSETPRGVHEQFF,TGTGCCACCAGTGAAACACCGCGTGGGGTCCATGAGCAGTTCTTC
.,TRBV19,.,TRBJ2-1,CASSIGNEQFF,TGTGCCAGTAGTATAGGGAATGAGCAGTTCTTC
.,TRBV6-6,.,TRBJ1-3,CASSLAGFSGNTIYF,TGTGCCAGCAGTTTAGCGGGCTTCTCTGGAAACACCATATATTTT
.,TRBV5-5,.,TRBJ1-3,CASSPEPLGSSGNTIYF,TGTGCCAGCAGCCCGGAGCCCCTAGGGAGCTCTGGAAACACCATATATTTT
.,TRBV12-3/TRBV12-4,.,TRBJ2-7,CASSWIDEQYF,TGTGCCAGCAGTTGGATCGACGAGCAGTACTTC
TRBD1,TRBV2,.,TRBJ2-7,CASLLPRDRGYEQYF,TGTGCCAGCCTTCTACCCCGGGACAGGGGCTACGAGCAGTACTTC
.,TRBV19,.,TRBJ2-7,CASSIGASYEQYF,TGTGCCAGTAGTATAGGGGCCTCCTACGAGCAGTACTTC
.,TRBV7-7,.,TRBJ2-6,CASSYGDSGANVLTF,TGTGCTAGCAGCTACGGGGACTCTGGGGCCAACGTCCTGACTTTC
.,TRBV6-5,once,TRBJ1-1,CASSYSFPPGDEAFF,TGTGCCAGCAGTTACTCGTTTCCTCCGGGAGATGAAGCTTTCTTT
.,TRBV29-1,.,TRBJ2-5,CSVVRLGEETQYF,TGCAGCGTTGTCCGGCTGGGAGAAGAGACCCAGTACTTC
.,TRBV19,.,TRBJ1-2,CASSIIGHYGYTF,TGTGCCAGTAGTATTATAGGGCACTATGGCTACACCTTC
TRBD2,TRBV6-1,.,TRBJ2-5,CASSDSGGPWETQYF,TGTGCCAGCAGTGACAGCGGGGGGCCTTGGGAGACCCAGTACTTC
.,TRBV7-9,.,TRBJ2-2,CASSLGGAGTGELFF,TGTGCCAGCAGCTTAGGGGGGGCTGGCACCGGGGAGCTGTTTTTT
TRBD1,TRBV9,.,TRBJ1-5,CASSGGTGGSNQPQHF,TGTGCCAGCAGCGGCGGGACAGGCGGAAGCAATCAGCCCCAGCATTTT
TRBD2,TRBV5-4,.,TRBJ2-1,CASSFRLAPYNEQFF,TGTGCCAGCAGCTTTAGACTAGCTCCCTACAATGAGCAGTTCTTC
TRBD1,TRBV7-9,.,TRBJ2-7,CASSLDATGAGYEQYF,TGTGCCAGCAGCTTAGATGCGACAGGGGCAGGCTACGAGCAGTACTTC
.,TRBV18,.,TRBJ2-7,CASSPPGRTYEQYF,TGTGCCAGCTCACCACCGGGCAGGACCTACGAGCAGTACTTC
.,TRBV28,.,TRBJ1-2,CASSLEGPGLIYGYTF,TGTGCCAGCAGCCTAGAGGGGCCGGGATTAATTTATGGCTACACCTTC
.,TRBV11-2,.,TRBJ2-2,CASSPQTTTGELFF,TGTGCCAGCAGCCCACAGACTACCACCGGGGAGCTGTTTTTT
TRBD2,TRBV29-1,.,TRBJ2-1,CSWTSVTHNEQFF,TGCAGCTGGACTAGCGTTACTCATAATGAGCAGTTCTTC
.,TRBV5-4,.,TRBJ2-3,CASSLGVGEGWDTQYF,TGTGCCAGCAGCTTGGGGGTGGGAGAGGGTTGGGATACGCAGTATTTT
TRBD1,TRBV24-1,once,TRBJ2-1,CATSETGQGASEQFF,TGTGCCACCAGTGAGACGGGACAGGGGGCAAGTGAGCAGTTCTTC
.,TRBV6-5,.,TRBJ2-1,CATLGGADYNEQFF,TGTGCCACCCTAGGGGGGGCGGATTACAATGAGCAGTTCTTC
.,TRBV7-2,.,TRBJ1-1,CASSLPPGTSNTEAFF,TGTGCCAGCAGCTTACCTCCCGGGACTTCCAACACTGAAGCTTTCTTT
.,TRBV29-1,once,TRBJ2-7,CSARKSFEGEVYEQYF,TGCAGCGCCCGGAAGTCTTTTGAGGGAGAGGTCTACGAGCAGTACTTC
TRBD2,TRBV18,once,TRBJ2-7,CASSPLGAGAYEQYF,TGTGCCAGCTCACCACTGGGAGCGGGGGCCTACGAGCAGTACTTC
.,TRBV7-9,.,TRBJ2-2,CASSLMAANTGELFF,TGTGCCAGCAGCCTGATGGCAGCTAACACCGGGGAGCTGTTTTTT
TRBD1,TRBV4-1,.,TRBJ1-5,CASSQEGGPNQPQHF,TGCGCCAGCAGCCAAGAAGGGGGCCCAAATCAGCCCCAGCATTTT
.,TRBV25-1,.,TRBJ2-7,CASSEKGKSYEQYF,TGTGCCAGCAGTGAAAAAGGGAAGTCCTACGAGCAGTACTTC
.,TRBV3-1/TRBV3-2,.,TRBJ2-2,CASSQAGENGELFF,TGTGCCAGCAGCCAAGCCGGGGAGAACGGGGAGCTGTTTTTT
.,TRBV9,.,TRBJ2-1,CASSVGEAWDEQFF,TGTGCCAGCAGCGTAGGAGAGGCTTGGGATGAGCAGTTCTTC
.,TRBV6-5,once,TRBJ1-6,CASSSLTVSPLHF,TGTGCCAGCAGTTCTCTGACAGTCTCACCCCTCCACTTT
TRBD2,TRBV6-1,.,TRBJ2-4,CASSEWGGMRAHKNIQYF,TGTGCCAGCAGTGAATGGGGGGGTATGAGGGCCCACAAAAACATTCAGTACTTC
TRBD1,TRBV19,.,TRBJ1-5,CASSATGGRNQPQHF,TGTGCCAGTAGTGCGACAGGGGGTCGCAATCAGCCCCAGCATTTT
.,TRBV16,.,TRBJ2-7,CASSQSGYEQYF,TGTGCCAGCAGCCAATCAGGGTACGAGCAGTACTTC
.,TRBV24-1,.,TRBJ2-4,CATSDYRGGIQYF,TGTGCCACCAGTGATTACAGGGGAGGCATTCAGTACTTC
.,TRBV7-9,.,TRBJ1-1,CASSLLGQLTEAFF,TGTGCCAGCAGCTTACTAGGACAGCTCACTGAAGCTTTCTTT
TRBD1,TRBV7-9,.,TRBJ1-2,CASSLTGQGTNYGYTF,TGTGCCAGCAGCCTTACAGGACAGGGGACGAACTATGGCTACACCTTC
.,TRBV12-5,.,TRBJ2-4,CASATRGQDIQYF,TGTGCTAGTGCCACGAGGGGCCAGGACATTCAGTACTTC
.,TRBV6-6,.,TRBJ2-3,CASSYLGATDTQYF,TGTGCCAGCAGTTACCTGGGCGCCACAGATACGCAGTATTTT
.,TRBV19,.,TRBJ2-1,CASSIAPGMGNEQFF,TGTGCCAGTAGTATAGCTCCCGGGATGGGCAATGAGCAGTTCTTC
TRBD2,TRBV19,.,TRBJ2-3,CASSIVGGPDTQYF,TGTGCCAGTAGTATTGTGGGAGGGCCAGATACGCAGTATTTT
.,TRBV7-9,few,TRBJ1-5,CASSLDSQPQHF,TGTGCCAGCAGCTTAGATAGTCAGCCCCAGCATTTT
.,TRBV12-3/TRBV12-4,once,TRBJ2-7,CASSFGPFGEQYF,TGTGCCAGCAGTTTTGGGCCGTTTGGCGAGCAGTACTTC
TRBD2,TRBV7-2,.,TRBJ2-3,CASSRGGVIDTQYF,TGTGCCAGCAGCCGCGGGGGGGTGATAGATACGCAGTATTTT
.,TRBV30,.,TRBJ2-1,CAWSAGEVPGEQFF,TGTGCCTGGAGTGCGGGAGAAGTTCCCGGTGAGCAGTTCTTC